This T cell receptor beta chain comes out of a study of Graves' ophthalmopathy and Graves' hyperthyroidism. The CDR3 loop spans 14 amino acids. V lost 9 bases to trimming and J lost 7 bases; unmatched junction nucleotides: 13. Germline lookup yields CDR1 LNHDA and CDR2 SQIVND (reference sequence). Amplified TCR beta CDR3 regions were obtained using RNA transcripts as template. Investigators did first-round RT-PCR with HTBI primers, then second-round multiplex PCR. TCRdb passed the multiplex PCR reads through MiXCR, listing each CDR3 protein once. The sample has about 1.1 million distinct CDR3 sequences, 35% to 45% seen once. Hyperthyroidism patients had new diagnoses, durations under 2 months, and ages of 18 to 65. This clonotype was observed at least ten times.

The chain couples TRBV19 to TRBJ1-1; 8 bases line up with TRBD1. The source of this sequence is an adult man with Graves' hyperthyroidism. The sequenced material came from peripheral blood or thyroid tissue (not recorded which). The CDR3: CASSQGTGLGEAFF. The CDR3 DNA is TGTGCCAGCAGCCAAGGGACAGGACTTGGTGAAGCTTTCTTT.